This T cell receptor beta chain stems from a study of CD8 T cells in Susac syndrome. The CDR3 extends over 13 amino acids. From germline, CDR1 is SGHRS and CDR2 YFSETQ. The ends lost 4 bases at V and 6 bases at J; junction bases unmatched: 5. A word on this clonotype: As yet, its antigen is unknown.

RNA in amounts of roughly 0.5 to 1 ug was reverse transcribed with random hexamers. Multiplex PCR with immunoSEQ amplified the TCR beta CDR3 across 54 Vbeta and 13 Jbeta. Each CDR3 protein gets one entry after TCRdb re-called the immunoSEQ multiplex PCR reads with MiXCR. The table includes 150,000 to 200,000 distinct CDR3 sequences, roughly 95% detected once. Whole-study results and caveats: Acknowledgment was made by the study that its TCR sequencing and HLA analysis involved a relatively small number of individuals.

The rearrangement links TRBV5-1 to TRBJ2-7, with 9 bases aligning to TRBD2. This receptor was taken from a human donor in good health. Source material: CD4+ T cells from PBMCs. CDR3 DNA sequence: TGCGCCAGCAGCCCGGGACTAGCCACCGAGCAGTACTTC. It encodes CASSPGLATEQYF.